A selection of T cell receptor beta chains follows, all from one sample in a study of CD8+CD57+ T cells in acquired aplastic anemia. TCRdb itself ran the reads through MiXCR, one entry per CDR3 protein. The data contain some 220,000 distinct CDR3 sequences, approximately 35% of them seen just once; the ten biggest clones take up roughly 1.1%. The sequenced sample consisted of sorted CD4+, CD8+, or CD8+CD57+ T cells (not recorded which) from PBMCs. These receptors all come from a human donor in good health, serving as a control. Both conserved end residues are part of each CDR3. The order of the fields is clone size, V gene, D gene, J gene, CDR3 protein, CDR3 DNA. D genes are given only for firm matches. Expanded clones get a size class; other rows say once, few or many, or leave the size out.

>many|TRBV7-9|NA|TRBJ1-1
CASSLKGGTEAFF
TGTGCCAGCAGCTTAAAGGGAGGAACTGAAGCTTTCTTT
>NA|TRBV7-6|NA|TRBJ2-7
CASSLGRQGLSYEQYF
TGTGCCAGCAGCTTAGGTCGGCAGGGACTCTCCTACGAGCAGTACTTC
>many|TRBV20-1|NA|TRBJ2-1
CSARDWGRDNEQFF
TGCAGTGCTAGAGATTGGGGCAGGGATAATGAGCAGTTCTTC
>many|TRBV2|TRBD2|TRBJ2-7
CASRGKAAIWRELAQYF
TGTGCCAGCAGAGGAAAAGCCGCTATCTGGCGGGAGTTGGCGCAGTACTTC
>many|TRBV2|NA|TRBJ2-1
CASSATVTSSYNEQFF
TGTGCCAGCAGCGCCACAGTTACCAGCTCCTACAATGAGCAGTTCTTC
>few|TRBV5-1|TRBD2|TRBJ2-5
CASSSYPTSGATQETQYF
TGCGCCAGCAGCTCATACCCTACTAGCGGGGCGACCCAAGAGACCCAGTACTTC
>NA|TRBV18|NA|TRBJ1-5
CASSEGRRNQPQHF
TGTGCCAGCTCAGAGGGACGGCGCAATCAGCCCCAGCATTTT
>NA|TRBV2|NA|TRBJ1-4
CASRTGGGRTEKLFF
TGTGCCAGCAGAACGGGTGGGGGGCGCACTGAAAAACTGTTTTTT
>many|TRBV7-3|NA|TRBJ2-3
CASSWLGGTSTDTQYF
TGTGCCAGCAGCTGGCTGGGGGGCACTAGCACAGATACGCAGTATTTT
>many|TRBV6-1|NA|TRBJ1-2
CASSVTIVNYGYTF
TGTGCCAGCAGTGTAACAATCGTAAACTATGGCTACACCTTC
>many|TRBV2|NA|TRBJ1-5
CASREGGIGNQPQHF
TGTGCCAGCAGGGAAGGGGGTATCGGCAATCAGCCCCAGCATTTT
>few|TRBV6-1|NA|TRBJ2-7
CASRAYQDSSYEQYF
TGTGCCAGCAGGGCTTACCAGGACAGCTCCTACGAGCAGTACTTC
>many|TRBV19|NA|TRBJ1-1
CASLPWGEPQGDTEAFF
TGTGCCAGTCTCCCGTGGGGGGAACCACAGGGAGACACTGAAGCTTTCTTT
>few|TRBV30|NA|TRBJ1-1
CAWKQGEIEAFF
TGTGCCTGGAAACAGGGAGAAATTGAAGCTTTCTTT
>many|TRBV7-9|NA|TRBJ2-3
CASTAGTDTQYF
TGTGCCAGCACCGCCGGTACAGATACGCAGTATTTT
>many|TRBV6-1|NA|TRBJ1-2
CASSGRANYGYTF
TGTGCCTCGTCCGGGCGAGCTAACTATGGCTACACCTTC
>few|TRBV5-1|TRBD2|TRBJ2-1
CASSLKAGGSLDEQFF
TGCGCCAGCAGCCTGAAAGCGGGAGGGTCGTTGGATGAGCAGTTCTTC
>NA|TRBV11-1|TRBD1|TRBJ2-1
CASSLVVLLRDRDYNEQFF
TGTGCCAGCAGCTTAGTCGTACTTCTGCGGGACAGGGACTACAATGAGCAGTTCTTC
>few|TRBV25-1|TRBD1|TRBJ1-2
CASSSRTGEYGYTF
TGTGCCAGCAGCTCCAGGACAGGAGAGTATGGCTACACCTTC
>NA|TRBV2|NA|TRBJ2-6
CASSLLGNSGANVLTF
TGTGCCAGCAGTCTCCTTGGTAACTCTGGGGCCAACGTCCTGACTTTC
>many|TRBV11-2|NA|TRBJ2-7
CASSSLPLLYEQYF
TGTGCCAGCAGCTCACTACCTCTACTCTACGAGCAGTACTTC
>many|TRBV6-6|NA|TRBJ2-7
CASSTVVGEQYF
TGTGCCAGCAGTACTGTAGTCGGCGAGCAGTACTTC
>NA|TRBV5-1|TRBD1|TRBJ2-7
CASSLEGQGRREQYF
TGCGCCAGCAGCTTGGAGGGACAGGGGAGGCGTGAGCAGTACTTC
>NA|TRBV4-1|NA|TRBJ1-3
CASSQPLNRGGNTIYF
TGCGCCAGCAGCCAACCCCTTAACCGGGGCGGAAACACCATATATTTT
>NA|TRBV9|TRBD2|TRBJ2-7
CASSVEGLGAYEQYF
TGTGCCAGCAGCGTAGAAGGACTAGGAGCCTACGAGCAGTACTTC
>NA|TRBV11-2|TRBD2|TRBJ2-5
CASSLDLAGLAGRYQETQYF
TGTGCCAGCAGCTTAGATCTGGCCGGACTAGCGGGAAGGTACCAAGAGACCCAGTACTTC
>few|TRBV19|NA|TRBJ1-5
CASSPGFDGGLQQPQHF
TGTGCCAGTAGTCCTGGCTTTGATGGGGGGCTACAGCAGCCCCAGCATTTT
>few|TRBV7-6|TRBD2|TRBJ2-3
CASRPSGSTDTQYF
TGTGCCAGCAGACCTAGCGGGAGCACAGATACGCAGTATTTT
>once|TRBV5-1|NA|TRBJ2-1
CASFWTSSYSEQFF
TGCGCCAGCTTTTGGACGAGCTCCTACAGTGAGCAGTTCTTC
>few|TRBV3-1|NA|TRBJ1-1
CASSLGLGNTEAFF
TGTGCCAGCAGCTTAGGACTGGGGAACACTGAAGCTTTCTTT
>many|TRBV5-4|NA|TRBJ1-6
CASTYRTAYSTSGSPLHF
TGTGCCAGCACCTACCGGACAGCCTACAGTACCAGTGGTTCACCCCTCCACTTT
>few|TRBV10-1|TRBD1|TRBJ1-5
CASSADRVGNQPQHF
TGCGCCAGCAGTGCGGACAGGGTTGGGAATCAGCCCCAGCATTTT
>NA|TRBV6-5|NA|TRBJ2-5
CASSSTLPRTQYF
TGTGCCAGCAGTTCGACCCTTCCGCGGACCCAGTACTTC
>once|TRBV2|NA|TRBJ2-7
CASTLEYF
TGTGCCAGCACTCTAGAGTACTTC
>NA|TRBV4-1|TRBD1|TRBJ1-1
CASSQIGTGGTAFF
TGCGCCAGCAGCCAAATTGGGACAGGGGGCACCGCTTTCTTT
>NA|TRBV30|NA|TRBJ1-1
CAWSPPSPMNTEAFF
TGTGCCTGGAGTCCCCCCTCGCCCATGAACACTGAAGCTTTCTTT
>once|TRBV20-1|NA|TRBJ1-2
CSARDFGSSRCTF
TGCAGTGCTAGAGATTTTGGCTCGTCCCGCTGCACCTTC
>NA|TRBV4-1|TRBD1|TRBJ1-4
CASSQQIQGAREKLFF
TGCGCCAGCAGCCAACAAATACAGGGGGCGCGTGAAAAACTGTTTTTT
>NA|TRBV10-3|NA|TRBJ2-1
CAISESTFNEQFF
TGTGCCATCAGTGAGTCAACTTTTAATGAGCAGTTCTTC
>NA|TRBV12-3/TRBV12-4|NA|TRBJ1-4
CASSPRQVEGNEKLFF
TGTGCCAGCAGTCCCCGACAGGTGGAGGGCAATGAAAAACTGTTTTTT
>many|TRBV7-9|NA|TRBJ1-2
CASSLVRTPSNYGYTF
TGTGCCAGCAGCTTAGTCAGGACACCTTCTAACTATGGCTACACCTTC
>NA|TRBV29-1|NA|TRBJ2-5
CSVGRRTQETQYF
TGCAGCGTTGGTCGGCGGACCCAAGAGACCCAGTACTTC